This T cell receptor beta chain came from a study of CD8 T cells in Susac syndrome. It was with random hexamers that roughly 0.45 to 1 ug RNA was reverse transcribed. The CDR3 of TCR beta was amplified by immunoSEQ multiplex PCR across 54 Vbeta and 13 Jbeta. TCRdb re-derived calls from the immunoSEQ multiplex PCR reads in MiXCR, one entry per CDR3 protein. The data hold approximately 140,000 distinct CDR3 sequences, with 85% to 95% observed a single time. This CDR3 is built from 17 residues. With 0 bases clipped from V and 5 bases from J, the junction kept 10 bases outside the gene matches. CDR1 is LGHDT and CDR2 is YNNKEL in the germline V gene (reference sequence).

The receptor was isolated from a human donor with multiple sclerosis. The chain joins TRBV3-1 to TRBJ2-5, with TRBD2 matching over 9 bases. The specimen sequenced was CD4+ T cells from PBMCs. CDR3 DNA sequence: TGTGCCAGCAGCCAAGAGGAGTCTAGCGGGGTGGAGGAGACCCAGTACTTC. Translation: CASSQEESSGVEETQYF.